Described below is a single TCR beta chain sequence and its context. This sample was taken from a study of molecular identifiers for immune sequencing clone quantification. TCRdb reprocessed the PCR reads with MiXCR, giving one entry per CDR3 protein. This table holds 460,000 or so distinct CDR3 sequences, about 22% found once. The sample taken for sequencing was naive CD8+ T cells from blood, with Jurkat cell RNA spiked in. The subset here: FACS-sorted CD8+CD4-CCR7+CD45RA+ naive T cells. This clonotype was obtained from a human donor in good health. Some libraries in this study had Jurkat cell RNA spiked in.

Here the CDR3 DNA reads TGTGCCAGCAGCTGGCTAGGGCCCCAAGACGAGCAGTACTTC. It translates to CASSWLGPQDEQYF. The chain is built from TRBV11-2 and TRBJ2-7; D not resolved. The CDR3 totals 14 residues. CDR1 is SGHAT and CDR2 is FQNNGV in the germline V gene. V was pared by 4 bases and J by 5 bases, with 15 bases between. The full variable domain, completed using reference TRBV11-2 and TRBJ2-7, is EAGVAQSPRYKIIEKRQSVAFWCNPISGHATLYWYQQILGQGPKLLIQFQNNGVVDDSQLPKDRFSAERLKGVDSTLKIQPAKLEDSAVYLCASSWLGPQDEQYFGPGTRLTVT.